Listed below are T cell receptor beta chains from one sample, sequenced in a study of blood T cell repertoires in COVID-19. Data came from immunoSEQ multiplex PCR; TCRdb stores just in-frame clones and leaves some out. This sample has just over 50,000 clones, with about 86% found just once. Sequencing was performed on peripheral blood. Receptor source: a man older than 75 with active COVID-19. The CDR3 runs from the conserved cysteine through the conserved F or W. Fields, in order: V gene, J gene, clone size, D gene, CDR3 protein, CDR3 DNA. The D gene is left open where the match is weak. Clone size appears in some rows only: once, few, many, or a class for an expanded clone.

V gene: TRBV19; J gene: TRBJ2-7; clone size: once; D gene: TRBD1; CDR3 protein: CASSTVHSGTDYSYEQYF; CDR3 DNA: TGTGCCAGTAGCACCGTACACTCCGGGACAGATTACTCCTACGAGCAGTACTTC
V gene: TRBV5-4; J gene: TRBJ2-1; clone size: .; D gene: .; CDR3 protein: CASSFKSGQPNEQFF; CDR3 DNA: TGTGCCAGCAGCTTTAAGAGTGGACAACCCAATGAGCAGTTCTTC
V gene: TRBV3-1/TRBV3-2; J gene: TRBJ2-4; clone size: .; D gene: .; CDR3 protein: CASSQGGDSRNIQYF; CDR3 DNA: TGTGCCAGCAGCCAAGGGGGGGACAGCCGAAACATTCAGTACTTC
V gene: TRBV5-6; J gene: TRBJ2-1; clone size: .; D gene: TRBD2; CDR3 protein: CASSGRLAGGRDEQFF; CDR3 DNA: TGTGCCAGCAGCGGAAGACTAGCGGGAGGACGCGATGAGCAGTTCTTC
V gene: TRBV4-1; J gene: TRBJ2-1; clone size: .; D gene: TRBD2; CDR3 protein: CASSQGPSGTYNEQFF; CDR3 DNA: TGCGCCAGCAGCCAAGGGCCTAGCGGGACCTACAATGAGCAGTTCTTC
V gene: TRBV30; J gene: TRBJ2-7; clone size: .; D gene: TRBD2; CDR3 protein: CAWSRLAPYEQYF; CDR3 DNA: TGTGCCTGGTCCCGACTAGCACCCTACGAGCAGTACTTC
V gene: TRBV6-5; J gene: TRBJ1-1; clone size: .; D gene: .; CDR3 protein: CASKGVQVVGEAFF; CDR3 DNA: TGTGCCAGCAAAGGGGTCCAGGTGGTTGGTGAAGCTTTCTTT
V gene: TRBV2; J gene: TRBJ1-4; clone size: once; D gene: .; CDR3 protein: CASSPDEKLFF; CDR3 DNA: TGTGCCAGCAGTCCTGATGAAAAACTGTTTTTT
V gene: TRBV27; J gene: TRBJ2-5; clone size: .; D gene: .; CDR3 protein: CASSLNSRGAQETQYF; CDR3 DNA: TGTGCCAGCAGCCTTAACAGTCGCGGGGCTCAAGAGACCCAGTACTTC
V gene: TRBV7-2; J gene: TRBJ2-5; clone size: .; D gene: .; CDR3 protein: CASSLARRRQETQYF; CDR3 DNA: TGTGCCAGCAGCTTAGCGAGGCGGAGACAAGAGACCCAGTACTTC
V gene: TRBV7-2; J gene: TRBJ2-2; clone size: .; D gene: TRBD1; CDR3 protein: CASSAQQGADTGELFF; CDR3 DNA: TGTGCCAGCAGCGCCCAACAGGGGGCGGACACCGGGGAGCTGTTTTTT
V gene: TRBV6-5; J gene: TRBJ2-3; clone size: .; D gene: TRBD2; CDR3 protein: CASSLGLFTDTQYF; CDR3 DNA: TGTGCCAGCAGTCTGGGACTATTCACAGATACGCAGTATTTT
V gene: TRBV7-2; J gene: TRBJ1-3; clone size: .; D gene: .; CDR3 protein: CASRDLDTIYF; CDR3 DNA: TGTGCCAGCAGGGACTTGGACACCATATATTTT
V gene: TRBV7-9; J gene: TRBJ2-7; clone size: .; D gene: .; CDR3 protein: CASSYRDTLTYEQYF; CDR3 DNA: TGTGCCAGCAGCTACCGGGACACCCTAACCTACGAGCAGTACTTC
V gene: TRBV6-5; J gene: TRBJ2-1; clone size: .; D gene: TRBD1; CDR3 protein: CATTRDSLYNEQFF; CDR3 DNA: TGTGCCACAACCCGGGACAGCCTTTACAATGAGCAGTTCTTC
V gene: TRBV30; J gene: TRBJ2-1; clone size: once; D gene: TRBD2; CDR3 protein: CAWNPKWASGTQFF; CDR3 DNA: TGTGCCTGGAACCCGAAGTGGGCTAGCGGAACGCAGTTCTTC
V gene: TRBV6-2/TRBV6-3; J gene: TRBJ2-5; clone size: once; D gene: .; CDR3 protein: CASSSFGSAHQGETQYF; CDR3 DNA: TGTGCCAGCAGTTCGTTCGGGTCAGCCCACCAAGGAGAGACCCAGTACTTC
V gene: TRBV6-5; J gene: TRBJ2-5; clone size: .; D gene: .; CDR3 protein: CASRYGGGETQYF; CDR3 DNA: TGTGCCAGTAGATATGGGGGCGGGGAGACCCAGTACTTC
V gene: TRBV30; J gene: TRBJ1-5; clone size: .; D gene: TRBD1; CDR3 protein: CAWSVGQGVQPQHF; CDR3 DNA: TGTGCCTGGAGTGTTGGACAGGGGGTCCAGCCCCAGCATTTT
V gene: TRBV7-9; J gene: TRBJ2-7; clone size: .; D gene: .; CDR3 protein: CASSSLAKRGKDYEQYF; CDR3 DNA: TGTGCCAGCAGCTCCTTAGCGAAAAGGGGGAAGGACTACGAGCAGTACTTC
V gene: TRBV6-2/TRBV6-3; J gene: TRBJ2-7; clone size: .; D gene: TRBD2; CDR3 protein: CASSLPYSGSRGEQYF; CDR3 DNA: TGTGCCAGCAGCCTCCCCTATAGCGGGAGCCGGGGCGAGCAGTACTTC
V gene: TRBV3-1/TRBV3-2; J gene: TRBJ2-1; clone size: .; D gene: .; CDR3 protein: CASTPGGVLYNEQFF; CDR3 DNA: TGTGCCAGCACCCCCGGCGGGGTCCTCTACAATGAGCAGTTCTTC
V gene: TRBV4-3; J gene: TRBJ1-6; clone size: .; D gene: .; CDR3 protein: CASSPLQGQDSPLHF; CDR3 DNA: TGCGCCAGCAGCCCACTCCAGGGGCAGGATTCACCCCTCCACTTT
V gene: TRBV5-4; J gene: TRBJ2-7; clone size: .; D gene: TRBD2; CDR3 protein: CASSSGLAGGFYEQYF; CDR3 DNA: TGTGCCAGCAGCTCGGGACTAGCGGGAGGTTTCTACGAGCAGTACTTC
V gene: TRBV21-1; J gene: TRBJ2-5; clone size: once; D gene: .; CDR3 protein: CASSRGLAGTQYF; CDR3 DNA: TGTGCCAGCAGCAGGGGACTTGCGGGGACCCAGTACTTC
V gene: TRBV9; J gene: TRBJ2-1; clone size: .; D gene: TRBD2; CDR3 protein: CASSPSGLARYNEQFF; CDR3 DNA: TGTGCCAGCAGCCCCTCAGGACTAGCGCGGTACAATGAGCAGTTCTTC
V gene: TRBV7-2; J gene: TRBJ2-2; clone size: .; D gene: TRBD1; CDR3 protein: CASSLDRTGGGTGELFF; CDR3 DNA: TGTGCCAGCAGCTTAGATAGGACAGGGGGTGGCACCGGGGAGCTGTTTTTT
V gene: TRBV5-1; J gene: TRBJ2-7; clone size: .; D gene: TRBD2; CDR3 protein: CASSLAAGDREQYF; CDR3 DNA: TGCGCCAGCAGCTTGGCAGCGGGAGACCGCGAGCAGTACTTC
V gene: TRBV3-1/TRBV3-2; J gene: TRBJ2-2; clone size: .; D gene: .; CDR3 protein: CASSQARAGELFF; CDR3 DNA: TGTGCCAGCAGCCAAGCACGGGCCGGGGAGCTGTTTTTT
V gene: TRBV14; J gene: TRBJ1-2; clone size: .; D gene: TRBD1; CDR3 protein: CASSQKTTGHYGYTF; CDR3 DNA: TGTGCCAGCAGCCAAAAAACGACAGGGCACTATGGCTACACCTTC
V gene: TRBV5-1; J gene: TRBJ2-7; clone size: once; D gene: TRBD1; CDR3 protein: CASRGDSYEQYF; CDR3 DNA: TGCGCCAGCAGGGGGGACAGCTACGAGCAGTACTTC
V gene: TRBV4-3; J gene: TRBJ2-7; clone size: .; D gene: .; CDR3 protein: CASSQDQGGFDEQYF; CDR3 DNA: TGCGCCAGCAGCCAAGATCAGGGGGGATTCGACGAGCAGTACTTC